This TCR beta chain is drawn from a study of T cell repertoires in cytomegalovirus infection. General study results and limits: Dominant in the ex vivo response were TCR beta clonotypes restricted by HLA-C and specific for CMV.

MiXCR, applied by TCRdb to the reads, yields one record per CDR3 protein. The sample includes 200,000 or so distinct CDR3 sequences, 25% to 30% of them seen just once. In its sample, this clonotype was seen a few times. Antigen specificity is unknown. The sequencing sample was made of PBMCs. This receptor was obtained from a human donor in good health (CMV status not recorded). Some clones in this sample may be carry-over from other donors' samples.

Here the CDR3 DNA reads TGCAGTTCACAGATCGGGCGGGAGGCGTACTTC. Protein: CSSQIGREAYF. V gene TRBV20-1 combines with J gene TRBJ2-4; TRBD2 matches 8 bases. The CDR3 runs to 11 residues. The germline gives CDR1 DFQATT, CDR2 SNEGSKA (reference sequence). V shed 8 bases and J 15 bases; nucleotides not matched to a gene: 12.